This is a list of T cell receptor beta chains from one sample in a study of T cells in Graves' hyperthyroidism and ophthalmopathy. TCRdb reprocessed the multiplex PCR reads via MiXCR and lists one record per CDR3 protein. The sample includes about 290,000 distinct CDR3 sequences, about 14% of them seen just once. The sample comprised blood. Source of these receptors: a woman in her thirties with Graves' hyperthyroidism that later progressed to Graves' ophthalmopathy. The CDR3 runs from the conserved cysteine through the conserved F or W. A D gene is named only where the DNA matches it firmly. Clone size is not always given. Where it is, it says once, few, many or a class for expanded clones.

CDR3aa: CASSLNQSLSGNSYNEQFF
CDR3nt: TGTGCCAGCAGCCTAAATCAGTCCCTTAGCGGGAACTCCTACAATGAGCAGTTCTTC
v_gene: TRBV3-2
abundance: many
d_gene: NA
j_gene: TRBJ2-1

CDR3aa: CASSFPVRDRGDNEQFF
CDR3nt: TGTGCCAGCAGTTTCCCCGTGCGGGACAGGGGCGACAATGAGCAGTTCTTC
v_gene: TRBV6-2/TRBV6-3
abundance: NA
d_gene: TRBD1
j_gene: TRBJ2-1

CDR3aa: CSAFRTSGDSGKETQYF
CDR3nt: TGCAGTGCTTTCAGGACTAGCGGAGATTCCGGTAAAGAGACCCAGTACTTC
v_gene: TRBV20-1
abundance: many
d_gene: TRBD2
j_gene: TRBJ2-5

CDR3aa: CASTFSGGRQPQHF
CDR3nt: TGTGCCAGTACCTTTTCCGGGGGGAGACAGCCCCAGCATTTT
v_gene: TRBV5-8
abundance: few
d_gene: NA
j_gene: TRBJ1-5

CDR3aa: CASSVARATAGELFF
CDR3nt: TGTGCCAGCAGTGTGGCCAGGGCGACGGCCGGGGAGCTGTTTTTT
v_gene: TRBV2
abundance: NA
d_gene: NA
j_gene: TRBJ2-2

CDR3aa: CASSQEAGTEQFF
CDR3nt: TGCGCCAGCAGCCAAGAAGCGGGTACTGAGCAGTTCTTC
v_gene: TRBV4-3
abundance: NA
d_gene: NA
j_gene: TRBJ2-1

CDR3aa: CASVDGNTGELFF
CDR3nt: TGTGCCAGCGTGGACGGTAACACCGGGGAGCTGTTTTTT
v_gene: TRBV6-1
abundance: many
d_gene: NA
j_gene: TRBJ2-2

CDR3aa: CSAFSGRAYNEQFF
CDR3nt: TGCAGTGCTTTTAGCGGGAGGGCCTACAATGAGCAGTTCTTC
v_gene: TRBV20-1
abundance: NA
d_gene: TRBD2
j_gene: TRBJ2-1

CDR3aa: CASSLSSLTSSAPQHF
CDR3nt: TGTGCCAGCAGCTTATCGAGTCTCACATCGAGTGCGCCCCAGCATTTT
v_gene: TRBV7-2
abundance: many
d_gene: NA
j_gene: TRBJ1-5

CDR3aa: CASSQNREQFF
CDR3nt: TGTGCCAGCAGTCAGAACAGGGAGCAGTTCTTC
v_gene: TRBV3-2
abundance: few
d_gene: NA
j_gene: TRBJ2-1

CDR3aa: CASSFGQGSNQPQHF
CDR3nt: TGTGCCAGCAGCTTCGGTCAGGGTAGCAATCAGCCCCAGCATTTT
v_gene: TRBV7-2
abundance: NA
d_gene: NA
j_gene: TRBJ1-5

CDR3aa: CASSPLAGSETQYF
CDR3nt: TGCGCCAGCAGCCCGCTAGCGGGAAGCGAGACCCAGTACTTC
v_gene: TRBV4-3
abundance: NA
d_gene: TRBD2
j_gene: TRBJ2-5

CDR3aa: CASTPGQGAWEQYF
CDR3nt: TGTGCCAGCACCCCGGGACAGGGGGCCTGGGAGCAGTACTTC
v_gene: TRBV6-1
abundance: many
d_gene: TRBD1
j_gene: TRBJ2-7

CDR3aa: CASSLYGTNANEKLFF
CDR3nt: TGTGCCAGCAGCTTATATGGTACCAACGCTAATGAAAAACTGTTTTTT
v_gene: TRBV13
abundance: many
d_gene: NA
j_gene: TRBJ1-4

CDR3aa: CASGSRETTEAFF
CDR3nt: TGTGCCAGCGGCTCCCGGGAGACCACTGAAGCTTTCTTT
v_gene: TRBV3-1
abundance: few
d_gene: NA
j_gene: TRBJ1-1

CDR3aa: CASSWASGEQYF
CDR3nt: TGTGCCAGCAGCTGGGCCTCAGGCGAGCAGTACTTC
v_gene: TRBV7-6
abundance: many
d_gene: NA
j_gene: TRBJ2-7

CDR3aa: CAMTDFQETQYF
CDR3nt: TGTGCCATGACGGATTTCCAAGAGACCCAGTACTTC
v_gene: TRBV6-1
abundance: few
d_gene: NA
j_gene: TRBJ2-5

CDR3aa: CASSSSLDFYGYTF
CDR3nt: TGTGCCAGCAGTTCGTCCCTCGATTTCTATGGCTACACCTTC
v_gene: TRBV12-3/TRBV12-4
abundance: many
d_gene: NA
j_gene: TRBJ1-2

CDR3aa: CASSNQGREQYF
CDR3nt: TGTGCCAGCAGTAATCAGGGTAGGGAGCAGTACTTC
v_gene: TRBV28
abundance: many
d_gene: NA
j_gene: TRBJ2-7

CDR3aa: CASSDRAAGYTF
CDR3nt: TGTGCCAGTAGTGATAGGGCTGCTGGCTACACCTTC
v_gene: TRBV19
abundance: many
d_gene: NA
j_gene: TRBJ1-2

CDR3aa: CASSYTSWEANNEQFF
CDR3nt: TGTGCCAGCAGCTATACCTCTTGGGAGGCGAACAATGAGCAGTTCTTC
v_gene: TRBV7-9
abundance: few
d_gene: NA
j_gene: TRBJ2-1

CDR3aa: CASSLVQGAGELFF
CDR3nt: TGTGCCAGCAGCTTAGTGCAGGGGGCCGGGGAGCTGTTTTTT
v_gene: TRBV7-2
abundance: NA
d_gene: TRBD1
j_gene: TRBJ2-2

CDR3aa: CASSYWAPGLETQYF
CDR3nt: TGTGCCAGCAGTTACTGGGCTCCGGGACTAGAGACCCAGTACTTC
v_gene: TRBV6-2/TRBV6-3
abundance: many
d_gene: NA
j_gene: TRBJ2-5

CDR3aa: CASSLDGGLYNEQFF
CDR3nt: TGTGCCAGCAGCTTAGATGGAGGGCTATACAATGAGCAGTTCTTC
v_gene: TRBV11-3
abundance: many
d_gene: NA
j_gene: TRBJ2-1

CDR3aa: CASSLVGLITGELFF
CDR3nt: TGTGCCAGCAGCTTAGTGGGACTGATCACCGGGGAGCTGTTTTTT
v_gene: TRBV7-8
abundance: many
d_gene: NA
j_gene: TRBJ2-2

CDR3aa: CASSFEPGPAGAEQYF
CDR3nt: TGTGCCAGCAGCTTCGAGCCGGGCCCCGCTGGGGCCGAGCAGTACTTC
v_gene: TRBV7-6
abundance: NA
d_gene: NA
j_gene: TRBJ2-7